This T cell receptor beta chain was documented in a study of CD8+ T cells in alopecia areata (dated by TCRdb to 2017 to 2018). With regard to the full study: Treated patients were enrolled in an open-label pilot trial of oral tofacitinib at 5 to 10 mg twice daily for moderate-to-severe alopecia areata. RNA came from the PAXgene miRNA kit for fixed scalp, the miRNeasy kit for PBMCs, and the RNeasy kit for mouse skin. Disease severity in treated patients was measured with the SALT score, which quantifies the percentage of affected scalp surface area. Tofacitinib was given for 6 to 18 months, followed by 6 months of follow-up off drug to assess delayed response and recurrence. Human TCRbeta sequencing covered scalp tissue and sorted CD4+ and CD8+ peripheral blood T cells from patchy and totalis/universalis alopecia areata patients and healthy controls. In both human patients and the C3H/HeJ mouse model, the study applied high-throughput TCRbeta sequencing to look at T cell clonal expansion in alopecia areata. Patients on tofacitinib were biopsied at baseline and after 4 and 24 weeks of treatment, and several of the patients also had a later scalp biopsy. Scalp clonality was compared among normal scalp (n=4), patchy alopecia areata scalp (n=8), and alopecia totalis/universalis scalp (n=8). TCRbeta CDR3 regions were amplified by immunoSEQ multiplex PCR using 35 Vbeta forward and 13 Jbeta reverse primers.

Points the paper makes about the study in general: Many expanded lesional clones persisted in scalp and blood during tofacitinib treatment, which may partly explain relapse after stopping treatment. Lesional scalp, especially in alopecia totalis/universalis, showed higher clonality and more expanded CD8+ clones than normal scalp, suggesting antigenic drive. Because the treated cohort was small and had only one nonresponder, larger studies are needed to examine links between baseline CD8+ expansion and response. Tofacitinib significantly decreased scalp clonality and the number of expanded CD8+ clones among the top 100 scalp clones. Unlike mouse skin, which is dominated by gammadelta T cells, normal human skin has resident alphabeta T cells that are also sequenced, and this complicates analysis of the scalp TCR repertoire. Shared TCR sequences between patients were less evident than in mice, which may be partly attributable to HLA diversity in the patient population.

The receptor library was made with the immunoSEQ multiplex PCR assay. RNA was extracted from all samples and reverse transcribed into cDNA as template for TCR sequencing. First-strand cDNA was synthesized with SuperScript III using a 2:1 mix of oligo-dT and random hexamers. A synthetic immune receptor repertoire was used to assess amplification bias, and residual bias was removed computationally. On the authors' methods: Raw reads were preprocessed for error removal, and CDR3 was defined according to IMGT conventions as running from the conserved cysteine to phenylalanine. Clonality was computed by normalizing Shannon entropy by log2 of the number of productive unique TCRs and subtracting the result from 1. Scalp TCRbeta sequences were cross-referenced with sorted blood CD4 and CD8 repertoires so that the CD4 or CD8 identity of scalp clones could be inferred. TCRdb limited this immuneACCESS table to in-frame rearrangements with V and J called. A share of clones is missing; checked studies link under half to unresolved V genes, and the rest is unexplained. V, J and clone size were drawn from that table, and D and trimming were deduced from the DNA. In all, the sample holds fewer than 350,000 clones, and roughly 60% of those were seen once. The ten largest make up less than 2% of the sample.

Remarks on this clone: What this receptor recognizes is not known. Base qualities are not provided; no much larger clone lies one nucleotide away.

CDR1 and CDR2, looked up from the germline V gene, are MGHRA and YSYEKL. The CDR3 spans 15 residues, from the cysteine through the phenylalanine. Only the CDR3 DNA is retained, 45 bases long and in frame from the first base. V is clipped by 3 bases and J by 0 bases, and the sequence between their germline boundaries is 12 bases long. The time point label, as the study defines it: 24 weeks on oral tofacitinib. The treatment or condition label here, explained by the study, means: oral pan-JAK inhibitor, 5-10 mg twice daily. Lesional scalp punch biopsies and peripheral blood were obtained from alopecia areata patients. PBMCs were isolated by density centrifugation and stained for CD3, CD4 and CD8, after which CD4+ and CD8+ T cells were sorted on a FACSAria.

The V and J genes are TRBV4-1 and TRBJ2-7; the D gene is perhaps TRBD1, from 6 matching bases. The TCR was taken from a human donor with alopecia areata. The material sequenced was CD4+ T cells sorted from blood, taken at week 24, from a patient treated with tofacitinib. The nucleotides are TGCGCCAGCAGCCACTCTCAGGGGAGCTCCTACGAGCAGTACTTC. Its product reads: CASSHSQGSSYEQYF.